This T cell receptor (beta chain) was documented in a study of T cell responses to AZD1222 COVID-19 vaccine. CDR1 MDHEN and CDR2 SYDVKM come from the germline V gene. This CDR3 spans 16 amino acids. V gave up 5 bases and J gave up 3 bases, with 17 bases separating them. Points from the study as a whole: Donors were largely white British and mainly female; clonal diversity was possibly underestimated.

As regards this clone: Its antigen remains unknown.

Some clones are missing from TCRdb's copy, which holds only in-frame ones; the method was immunoSEQ multiplex PCR. The sample lists around 140,000 clones; approximately 93% were seen once. This sequence was found in an adult who had recovered from COVID-19. The sample in question was peripheral blood, obtained after recovery from COVID-19. V is TRBV28 and J is TRBJ1-5; a weak D match, TRBD1 (5 bases). The CDR3 region is CASSPRWRGNNQPQHF. The CDR3 region has the DNA TGTGCCAGCAGTCCCCGGTGGAGGGGCAACAATCAGCCCCAGCATTTT.